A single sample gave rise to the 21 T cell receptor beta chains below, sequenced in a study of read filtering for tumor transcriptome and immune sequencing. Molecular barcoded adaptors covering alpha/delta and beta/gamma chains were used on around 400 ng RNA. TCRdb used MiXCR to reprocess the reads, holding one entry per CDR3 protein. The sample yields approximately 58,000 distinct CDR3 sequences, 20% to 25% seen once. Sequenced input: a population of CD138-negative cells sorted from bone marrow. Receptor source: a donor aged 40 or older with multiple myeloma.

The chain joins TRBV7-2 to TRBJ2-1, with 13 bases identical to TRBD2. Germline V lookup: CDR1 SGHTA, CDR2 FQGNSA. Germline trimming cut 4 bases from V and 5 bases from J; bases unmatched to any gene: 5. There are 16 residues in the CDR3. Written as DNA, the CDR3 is TGTGCCAGCAGCTCGGGACTAGCGGGGAGCCACAATGAGCAGTTCTTC. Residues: CASSSGLAGSHNEQFF.

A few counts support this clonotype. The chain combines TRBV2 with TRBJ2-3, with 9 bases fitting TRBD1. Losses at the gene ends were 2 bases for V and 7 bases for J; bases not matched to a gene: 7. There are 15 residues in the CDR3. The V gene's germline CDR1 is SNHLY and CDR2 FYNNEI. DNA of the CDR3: TGTGCCAGCAGTGAACTGACAGGGGGATCTAATACGCAGTATTTT. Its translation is CASSELTGGSNTQYF.

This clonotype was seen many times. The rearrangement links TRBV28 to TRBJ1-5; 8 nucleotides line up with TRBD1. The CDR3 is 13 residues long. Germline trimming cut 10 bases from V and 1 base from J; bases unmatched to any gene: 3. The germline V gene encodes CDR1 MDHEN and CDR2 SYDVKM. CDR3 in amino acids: CAIGQGSNQPQHF. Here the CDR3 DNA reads TGTGCCATCGGACAGGGCAGCAATCAGCCCCAGCATTTT.

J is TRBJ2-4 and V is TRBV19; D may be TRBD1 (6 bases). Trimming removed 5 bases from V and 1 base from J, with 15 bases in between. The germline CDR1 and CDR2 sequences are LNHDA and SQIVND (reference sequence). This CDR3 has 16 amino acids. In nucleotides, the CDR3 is TGTGCCAGTAGTCCAGGGGACGGCGGGGCCAAAAACATTCAGTACTTC. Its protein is CASSPGDGGAKNIQYF.

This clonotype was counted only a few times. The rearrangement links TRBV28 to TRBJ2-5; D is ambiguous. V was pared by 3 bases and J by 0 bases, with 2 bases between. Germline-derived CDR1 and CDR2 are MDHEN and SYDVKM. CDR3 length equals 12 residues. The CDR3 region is CASSFNQETQYF. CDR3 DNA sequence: TGTGCCAGCAGTTTCAACCAAGAGACCCAGTACTTC.

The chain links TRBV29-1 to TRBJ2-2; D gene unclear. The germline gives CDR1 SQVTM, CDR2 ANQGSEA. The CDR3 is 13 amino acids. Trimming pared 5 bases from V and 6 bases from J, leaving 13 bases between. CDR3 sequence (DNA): TGCAGCGTTAAAATGGGGTACTCCGGGGAGCTGTTTTTT. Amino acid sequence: CSVKMGYSGELFF.

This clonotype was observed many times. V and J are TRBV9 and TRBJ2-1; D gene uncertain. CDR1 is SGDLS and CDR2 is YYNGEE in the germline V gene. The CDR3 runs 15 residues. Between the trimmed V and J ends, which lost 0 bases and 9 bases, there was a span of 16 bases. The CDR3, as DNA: TGTGCCAGCAGCGTAGACCCGGGTTCCTGGGGTGAGCAGTTCTTC. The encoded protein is CASSVDPGSWGEQFF.

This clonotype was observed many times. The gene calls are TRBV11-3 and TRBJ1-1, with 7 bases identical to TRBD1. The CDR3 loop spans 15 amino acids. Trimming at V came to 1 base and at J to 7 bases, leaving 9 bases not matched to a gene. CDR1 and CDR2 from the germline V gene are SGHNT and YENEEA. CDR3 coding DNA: TGTGCCAGCAGCTTAGTGGGACAGAGCCCCTTTGAAGCTTTCTTT. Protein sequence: CASSLVGQSPFEAFF.

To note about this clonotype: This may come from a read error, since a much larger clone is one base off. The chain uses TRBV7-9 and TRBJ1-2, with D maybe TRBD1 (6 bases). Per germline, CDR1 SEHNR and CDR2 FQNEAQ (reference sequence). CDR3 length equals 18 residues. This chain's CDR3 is CASSFFRPPLQGHNGHTF. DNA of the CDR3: TGTGCCAGCAGCTTTTTCAGGCCCCCCTTACAGGGCCACAATGGCCACACCTTC.

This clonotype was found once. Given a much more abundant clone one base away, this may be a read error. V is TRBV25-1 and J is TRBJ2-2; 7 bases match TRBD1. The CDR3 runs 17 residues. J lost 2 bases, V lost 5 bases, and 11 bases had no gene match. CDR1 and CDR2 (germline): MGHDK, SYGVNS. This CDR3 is CASSKSPGGGNTGELFF. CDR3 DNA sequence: TGTGCCAGCAGTAAATCTCCAGGGGGTGGAAACACCGGGGAGCTGTTTTTT.

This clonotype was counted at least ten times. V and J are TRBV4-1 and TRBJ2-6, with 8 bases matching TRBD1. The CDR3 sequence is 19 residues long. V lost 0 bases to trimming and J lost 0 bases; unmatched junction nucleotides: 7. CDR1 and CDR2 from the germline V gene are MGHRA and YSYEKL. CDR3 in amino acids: CASSQDSGQDFSGANVLTF. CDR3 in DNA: TGCGCCAGCAGCCAAGATTCGGGACAGGACTTCTCTGGGGCCAACGTCCTGACTTTC.

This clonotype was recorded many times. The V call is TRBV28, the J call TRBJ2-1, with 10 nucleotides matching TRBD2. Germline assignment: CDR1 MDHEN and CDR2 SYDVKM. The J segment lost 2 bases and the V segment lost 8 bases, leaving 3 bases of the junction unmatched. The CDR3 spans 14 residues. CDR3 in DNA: TGTGCCAGCGGACTAGCGGCAACCTACAATGAGCAGTTCTTC. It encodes CASGLAATYNEQFF.

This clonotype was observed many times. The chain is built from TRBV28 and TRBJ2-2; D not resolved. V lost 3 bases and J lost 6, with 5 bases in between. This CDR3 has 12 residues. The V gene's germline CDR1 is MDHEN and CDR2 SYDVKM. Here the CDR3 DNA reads TGTGCCAGCAGTTTCGTACCCGGGGAGCTGTTTTTT. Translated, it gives CASSFVPGELFF.

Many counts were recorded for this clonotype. The CDR3 nucleotides read TGTGCCAGCAATCAAGACCTCAGGCCTCCCTACAATGAGCAGTTCTTC. This translates into CASNQDLRPPYNEQFF. The gene calls are TRBV28 and TRBJ2-1; D unclear. CDR3 length equals 16 residues. The V gene's germline CDR1 is MDHEN and CDR2 SYDVKM. With 7 bases removed from V and 2 bases from J, the gap between germline ends came to 18 bases. Full variable domain (missing parts from reference TRBV28 and TRBJ2-1): DVKVTQSSRYLVKRTGEKVFLECVQDMDHENMFWYRQDPGLGLRLIYFSYDVKMKEKGDIPEGYSVSREKKERFSLILESASTNQTSMYLCASNQDLRPPYNEQFFGPGTRLTVL.

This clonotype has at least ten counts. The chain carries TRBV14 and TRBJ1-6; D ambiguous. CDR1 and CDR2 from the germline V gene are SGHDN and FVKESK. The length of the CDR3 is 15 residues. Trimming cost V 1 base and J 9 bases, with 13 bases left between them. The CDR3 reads CASSQVNQPGSPLHF. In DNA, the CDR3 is TGTGCCAGCAGCCAAGTGAACCAGCCGGGTTCACCCCTCCACTTT.

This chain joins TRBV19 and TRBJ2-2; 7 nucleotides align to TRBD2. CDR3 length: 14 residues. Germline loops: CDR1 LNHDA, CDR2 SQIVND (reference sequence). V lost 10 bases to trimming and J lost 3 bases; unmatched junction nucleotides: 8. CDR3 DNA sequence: TGTGCCACTCCGAGCGGGGATGACACCGGGGAGCTGTTTTTT. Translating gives CATPSGDDTGELFF.

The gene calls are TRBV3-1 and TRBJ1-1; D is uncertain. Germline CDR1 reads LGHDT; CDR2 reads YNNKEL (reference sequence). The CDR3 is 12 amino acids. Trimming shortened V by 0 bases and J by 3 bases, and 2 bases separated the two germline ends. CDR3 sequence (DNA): TGTGCCAGCAGCCAAGACTACACTGAAGCTTTCTTT. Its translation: CASSQDYTEAFF.

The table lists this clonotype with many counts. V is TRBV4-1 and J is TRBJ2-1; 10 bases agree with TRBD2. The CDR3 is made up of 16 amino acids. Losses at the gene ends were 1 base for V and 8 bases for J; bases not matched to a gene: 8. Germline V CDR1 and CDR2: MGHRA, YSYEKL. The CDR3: CASSQAGTSDLHEQFF. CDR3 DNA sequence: TGCGCCAGCAGCCAAGCCGGGACTAGCGATTTACATGAGCAGTTCTTC.

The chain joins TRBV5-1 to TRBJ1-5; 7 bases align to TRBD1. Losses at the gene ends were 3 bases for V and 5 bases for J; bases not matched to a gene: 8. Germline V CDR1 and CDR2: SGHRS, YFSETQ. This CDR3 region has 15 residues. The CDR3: CASSSGGDGDQPQHF. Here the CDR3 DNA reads TGCGCCAGCAGCTCAGGGGGGGACGGAGATCAGCCCCAGCATTTT.

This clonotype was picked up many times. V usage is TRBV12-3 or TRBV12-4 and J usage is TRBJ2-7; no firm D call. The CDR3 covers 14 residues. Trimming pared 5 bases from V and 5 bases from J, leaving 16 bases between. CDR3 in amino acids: CASSLTRVLNEQYF. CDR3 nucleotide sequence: TGTGCCAGCAGTCTCACCCGGGTTCTGAACGAGCAGTACTTC.

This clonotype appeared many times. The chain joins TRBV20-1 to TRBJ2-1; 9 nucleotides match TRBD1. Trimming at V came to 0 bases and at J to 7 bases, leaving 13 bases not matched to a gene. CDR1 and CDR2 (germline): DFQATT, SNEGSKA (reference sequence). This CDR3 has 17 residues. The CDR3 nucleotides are TGCAGTGCTAGAGACCTAGGAGCCGGGACAGGGCGTAATGAGCAGTTCTTC. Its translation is CSARDLGAGTGRNEQFF.